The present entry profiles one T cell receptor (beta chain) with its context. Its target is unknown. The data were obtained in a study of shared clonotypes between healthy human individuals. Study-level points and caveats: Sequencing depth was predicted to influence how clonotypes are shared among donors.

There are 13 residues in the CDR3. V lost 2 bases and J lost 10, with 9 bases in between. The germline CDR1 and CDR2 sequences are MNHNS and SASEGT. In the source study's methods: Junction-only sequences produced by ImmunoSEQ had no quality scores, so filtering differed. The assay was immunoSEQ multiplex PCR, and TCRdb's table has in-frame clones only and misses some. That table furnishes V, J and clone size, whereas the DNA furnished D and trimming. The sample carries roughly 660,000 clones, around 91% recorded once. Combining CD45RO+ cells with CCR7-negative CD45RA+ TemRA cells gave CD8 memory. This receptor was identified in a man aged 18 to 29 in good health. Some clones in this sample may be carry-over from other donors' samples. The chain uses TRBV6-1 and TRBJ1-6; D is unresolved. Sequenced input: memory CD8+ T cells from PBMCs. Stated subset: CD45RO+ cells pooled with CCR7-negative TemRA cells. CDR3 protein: CASSEFGASPLHF. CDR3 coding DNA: TGTGCCAGCAGTGAATTTGGCGCCTCACCCCTCCACTTT.